This T cell receptor (beta chain) emerged from a study of a mutant IDH1 vaccine in newly diagnosed glioma. At the level of the study: Commencement of vaccination occurred 4-6 weeks following radiotherapy alone, or concurrently with temozolomide cycles. Patients arrived already treated with radiotherapy, temozolomide, or both, most having had both.

Profiling relied on immunoSEQ multiplex PCR, and the TCRdb table lists in-frame clones only, not all of them. The sample lists more than 40,000 clones; more than 70% were seen once. Study findings and constraints: It was about 94% of patients that developed vaccine-induced immune responses.

With regard to this clone: Its specificity is not known.

Stated time point: week 5, during vaccination. All doses held 300 ug of mutant IDH1 20-mer peptide, with topical imiquimod. The input for sequencing was PBMCs, taken from a glioma patient whose treatment included an IDH1 peptide vaccine. The clonotype originates from a woman aged 40 to 55 with glioma.

This CDR3 reads CASSLAAGGPYEQYF. The CDR3 DNA reads as TGCGCCAGCAGCTTGGCGGCGGGGGGGCCCTACGAGCAGTACTTC. The V call is TRBV5-1, the J call TRBJ2-7; TRBD2 aligns across 9 bases. With V trimmed by 0 bases and J by 2 bases, 3 bases remained unmatched. The CDR3 has 15 amino acids. Looked up from germline, CDR1 is SGHRS and CDR2 is YFSETQ.